Following are 20 T cell receptor beta chains from one sample sequenced in a study of T cells in Graves' hyperthyroidism and ophthalmopathy. The source material, RNA transcripts, was used to amplify TCR beta CDR3 regions. With the HTBI primer set, the TCR CDR3 went through a first round of RT-PCR. TCRdb processed the multiplex PCR reads anew with MiXCR; each CDR3 protein has one entry. This sample has around 450,000 distinct CDR3 sequences, with roughly an eighth found just once. The sequenced material came from blood. Receptors were obtained from a woman between 18 and 29 years old with Graves' hyperthyroidism.

This clonotype has ten or more counts. The chain carries TRBV27 and TRBJ2-1, with 10 bases that match TRBD2. From germline, CDR1 is MNHEY and CDR2 SMNVEV (reference sequence). The V and J ends lost 5 bases and 3 bases, in that order; junction bases with no gene match: 4. The CDR3 totals 15 residues. The CDR3 DNA sequence: TGTGCCAGCAGTCCCCTAGCGGGAGTCTACAATGAGCAGTTCTTC. As protein: CASSPLAGVYNEQFF.

The chain uses TRBV20-1 and TRBJ2-7; TRBD1 matches at 9 bases. Germline-derived CDR1 and CDR2 are DFQATT and SNEGSKA (reference sequence). This CDR3 comprises 15 residues. After removal of 3 bases from V and 1 base from J, the junction contained 7 bases not matched to a gene. The CDR3 DNA reads as TGCAGTGCTAGTTCCGGGACAGGGCTTTCCTACGAGCAGTACTTC. Translating it yields CSASSGTGLSYEQYF.

This clonotype was seen many times. The genes are TRBV12-3 or TRBV12-4 and TRBJ2-7; 12 bases agree with TRBD2. The trim removed 4 bases at V and 4 bases at J, leaving 11 bases unmatched. This CDR3 has 17 residues. CDR3 sequence (DNA): TGTGCCAGCAGTTCCCTCATGACTAGCGGGAGAGGATACGAGCAGTACTTC. Translation gives CASSSLMTSGRGYEQYF.

Here the CDR3 reads CSASGTDNEKLFF. In DNA form, the CDR3 reads TGCAGTGCTAGCGGGACAGACAATGAAAAACTGTTTTTT. The chain links TRBV20-1 to TRBJ1-4; TRBD1 matches at 7 bases. Germline V gives CDR1 DFQATT, CDR2 SNEGSKA (reference sequence). This CDR3 contains 13 residues. Germline trimming cut 3 bases from V and 5 bases from J; bases unmatched to any gene: 3.

The rearrangement links TRBV9 to TRBJ2-3, with TRBD2 matching 7 bases. Germline values: CDR1 SGDLS, CDR2 YYNGEE. The CDR3 contains 15 residues. The V gene end was trimmed by 6 bases and the J gene end by 1 base; junction bases not matched to a gene: 8. Here the CDR3 DNA reads TGTGCCAGCAACGCCCCAGGACTAGGCACAGATACGCAGTATTTT. Translating gives CASNAPGLGTDTQYF.

Many counts were recorded for this clonotype. The chain employs TRBV29-1 and TRBJ2-5, with D perhaps matching TRBD1 or TRBD2 (5 bases each). Germline CDR1 reads SQVTM; CDR2 reads ANQGSEA. V lost 7 bases and J 1 base, leaving 19 bases between the germline ends. The CDR3 extends over 15 amino acids. CDR3 residues: CSGRDLFDAQETQYF. The CDR3 DNA follows: TGCAGCGGCCGGGACCTCTTCGATGCCCAAGAGACCCAGTACTTC.

This clonotype came up many times. The J gene is TRBJ2-7, the V gene TRBV3-1; D may be TRBD1 (6 bases). The ends were cut back, 2 bases at V and 4 bases at J, with 12 bases in the middle. The CDR3 consists of 14 residues. The germline CDR1 and CDR2 sequences are LGHDT and YNNKEL (reference sequence). Here the CDR3 reads CASSQNLQGYEQYF. CDR3 bases: TGTGCCAGCAGCCAAAACCTACAGGGTTACGAGCAGTACTTC.

This clonotype has at least ten counts. J is TRBJ1-2 and V is TRBV6-1; tentative D call: TRBD1 (5 bases). There are 11 residues in the CDR3. Trimming cost V 7 bases and J 4 bases, with 7 bases left between them. Germline CDR1 is MNHNS and CDR2 is SASEGT. CDR3 amino acids: CASNGGYGYTF. CDR3 in DNA: TGTGCCAGCAACGGGGGCTATGGCTACACCTTC.

Many counts were recorded for this clonotype. The J gene is TRBJ2-1, the V gene TRBV12-3 or TRBV12-4; D unresolved. The CDR3 contains 13 residues. Trimming pared 1 base from V and 10 bases from J, leaving 11 bases between. The CDR3 region has the DNA TGTGCCAGCAGTTTAGTCAGAGTGGGCGAGCAGTTCTTC. This codes for CASSLVRVGEQFF.

This clonotype was seen a handful of times. The genes are TRBV6-1 and TRBJ2-2, with 8 bases identical to TRBD1. The CDR3 has 15 amino acids. Germline V gene data show CDR1 as MNHNS and CDR2 as SASEGT. Trimming removed 5 bases from V and 4 bases from J; junction bases left unmatched: 6. CDR3 protein: CASSRLGTGTGELFF. The DNA of the CDR3 is TGTGCCAGCAGTCGCCTCGGGACAGGCACCGGGGAGCTGTTTTTT.

This clonotype was seen many times. This chain connects TRBV20-1 to TRBJ1-1, with D tentatively TRBD1 (6 bases). CDR3 length: 12 amino acids. The V end lost 6 bases, the J end lost 4 bases, and 12 bases lay between the germline ends. In germline, CDR1 is DFQATT, CDR2 SNEGSKA (reference sequence). The CDR3 nucleotides are TGCAGTGCCCTCACAGGGTTCACTGAAGCTTTCTTT. It translates to CSALTGFTEAFF.

Comment on this clonotype: It is likely a read error, because the conserved phenylalanine at the end of the CDR3 is missing. The V call is TRBV24-1, the J call TRBJ1-2, with 9 positions matching TRBD1. V shed 3 bases, J shed 8 bases, and the junction held 6 bases outside the gene matches. CDR1 and CDR2 (germline): KGHDR, SFDVKD. The CDR3 covers 14 residues. CDR3 residues: CATSDTGGPEGYTL. Written as DNA, the CDR3 is TGTGCCACCAGTGATACAGGGGGCCCCGAGGGCTACACCCTC.

This clonotype was seen at least ten times. The chain employs TRBV6-5 and TRBJ1-1, with a weak D call TRBD1 (5 bases). Germline CDR1 is MNHEY and CDR2 is SVGAGI. The CDR3 sequence is 13 residues long. V was trimmed by 2 bases and J by 3 bases, leaving 7 bases between them. The CDR3 DNA follows: TGTGCCAGCAGTTACCGGGACGACACTGAAGCTTTCTTT. This sequence encodes CASSYRDDTEAFF.

This clonotype was picked up a small number of times. The chain joins TRBV28 to TRBJ1-2; TRBD1 matches 8 bases. The CDR3 extends over 16 amino acids. Germline V gene lookup returns CDR1 MDHEN and CDR2 SYDVKM. Trimming took 4 bases from V and 1 from J; bases not matched to a gene: 8. CDR3 nucleotides: TGTGCCAGCAGTTCCCAACCGGGACAGGTTAACTATGGCTACACCTTC. Protein: CASSSQPGQVNYGYTF.

The chain carries TRBV12-3 or TRBV12-4 and TRBJ2-7, with 8 bases fitting TRBD1. V was pared by 8 bases and J by 6 bases, with 6 bases of the junction left unmatched. The CDR3 spans 12 residues. The CDR3 DNA reads as TGTGCCAGCGGGGACAGGCCGGGCGAGCAGTACTTC. Amino acids: CASGDRPGEQYF.

This clonotype has just a few counts. This may stem from a read error, because a much larger clone lies one nucleotide away. The chain combines TRBV6-5 with TRBJ2-7; the D is unclear. The CDR3 has 12 amino acids. Trimming removed 2 bases from V and 7 bases from J, with 9 bases in between. Germline V lookup: CDR1 MNHEY, CDR2 SVGAGI. The CDR3: CASSYPDGEQYF. CDR3 in DNA: TGTGCCAGCAGTTACCCCGACGGGGAGCAGTACTTC.

This clonotype was detected a few times. The rearrangement joins TRBV12-3 or TRBV12-4 to TRBJ2-1; 12 positions agree with TRBD2. V was pared by 4 bases and J by 9 bases, with 1 base of the junction left unmatched. This CDR3 comprises 13 residues. The CDR3 reads CASSSSGRGEQFF. CDR3 DNA sequence: TGTGCCAGCAGTTCTAGCGGGAGGGGTGAGCAGTTCTTC.

The chain uses TRBV20-1 and TRBJ1-6; no firm D call. V was cut by 3 bases and J by 8 bases, with 11 bases left in between. Germline CDR1 DFQATT, CDR2 SNEGSKA (reference sequence). CDR3 size: 13 residues. The CDR3 region has the DNA TGCAGTGCTAGGCGCAGGAGTGATTCACCCCTCCACTTT. Encoded protein: CSARRRSDSPLHF.

By proportion, this clonotype is medium-sized. The chain employs TRBV6-2 or TRBV6-3 and TRBJ2-5; 7 bases agree with TRBD2. Germline V gene lookup returns CDR1 MNHEY and CDR2 SVGEGT. The CDR3 loop spans 17 amino acids. Trimming cost V 4 bases and J 5 bases; bases outside gene matches: 16. The DNA for the CDR3 is TGTGCCAGCAGTTCGACCGGGACTAAGCGCCCTTTTGAGACCCAGTACTTC. Translation gives CASSSTGTKRPFETQYF.

The chain recombines TRBV20-1 with TRBJ2-1, with 9 bases that match TRBD2. The CDR3 contains 17 residues. Germline V gene data show CDR1 as DFQATT and CDR2 as SNEGSKA (reference sequence). Unmatched junction bases numbered 18, after V lost 3 bases and J lost 9 bases. The CDR3: CSASFIRAGGIRGEQFF. The CDR3, as DNA: TGCAGTGCTAGTTTTATTCGGGCGGGAGGGATTAGGGGTGAGCAGTTCTTC.